The 15 T cell receptor beta chains in this list originate from one sample, sequenced in a study of identifying expanded T cells in peripheral blood (dated by TCRdb to the late 2010s). The receptor library was made with the immunoSEQ multiplex PCR assay. Not all clones reach the TCRdb copy of this immuneACCESS table, which keeps in-frame sequences only. Checked studies attribute under half of the gap to unresolved V genes and leave the rest unexplained. For this sample the table gives about 86,000 clones, of which around 83% were detected only once. Roughly 4.1% of the sample is taken by the ten largest. Sequencing used blood. The source is a person aged 18 to 69 in good health.

The chain combines TRBV19 with TRBJ2-7; tentative D call: TRBD1 (6 bases). CDR3 length: 13 residues. In germline, CDR1 is LNHDA, CDR2 SQIVND (reference sequence). Trimming removed 10 bases from V and 6 bases from J, with 19 bases in between. This CDR3 reads CATRQEESGEQYF. Written as DNA, the CDR3 is TGTGCCACCCGACAGGAGGAGTCAGGCGAGCAGTACTTC.

This rearrangement joins TRBV9 to TRBJ1-1; 9 bases are shared with TRBD1. V trimming: 0 bases; J trimming: 12 bases; junction bases outside the gene matches: 6. The germline CDR1 and CDR2 sequences are SGDLS and YYNGEE. The CDR3 is made up of 13 amino acids. The CDR3 sequence: CASSVGRTGATFF. The CDR3 DNA reads TGTGCCAGCAGCGTAGGAAGGACAGGGGCAACTTTCTTT. The full variable domain, its missing parts supplied by reference TRBV9 and TRBJ1-1, is DSGVTQTPKHLITATGQRVTLRCSPRSGDLSVYWYQQSLDQGLQFLIQYYNGEERAKGNILERFSAQQFPDLHSELNLSSLELGDSALYFCASSVGRTGATFFGQGTRLTVV.

This clone showed up just a few times. Here the CDR3 reads CSVVSGGELFF. For the CDR3, the DNA is TGCAGCGTTGTCAGCGGCGGGGAGCTGTTTTTT. The V gene is TRBV29-1, the J gene TRBJ2-2, with a weak D call TRBD2 (5 bases). The ends were cut back, 4 bases at V and 7 bases at J, with 7 bases in the middle. In germline, CDR1 is SQVTM, CDR2 ANQGSEA. The CDR3 is 11 residues long.

This clone came up once. This chain joins TRBV18 and TRBJ1-3; no clear D. Germline V gives CDR1 KGHSH, CDR2 LQKENI. The CDR3 has 16 residues. Trimming removed 5 bases from V and 0 bases from J, with 14 bases in between. For the CDR3, the DNA is TGTGCCAGCTCATCGCGCCCCCCGAGCTCTGGAAACACCATATATTTT. Amino acids: CASSSRPPSSGNTIYF.

The rearrangement joins TRBV10-2 to TRBJ2-3, with 7 bases aligning to TRBD2. V lost 6 bases and J lost 9; bases outside the gene matches: 9. The CDR3 loop spans 13 amino acids. Looked up from germline, CDR1 is WSHSY and CDR2 is SAAADI. The CDR3 DNA reads TGCGCCAGCAGACCGCGTACGGGAGGCACGCAGTATTTT. Amino acids: CASRPRTGGTQYF.

This rearrangement joins TRBV19 to TRBJ2-7; perhaps TRBD2 as D (5 bases). The V gene lost 3 bases and the J gene lost 4 bases, with 16 bases spanning the gap. Germline values: CDR1 LNHDA, CDR2 SQIVND (reference sequence). This CDR3 region has 15 residues. CDR3 sequence reads: CASSITYEPGYEQYF. In nucleotides, the CDR3 is TGTGCCAGTAGTATTACGTACGAACCGGGGTACGAGCAGTACTTC.

The chain carries TRBV10-3 and TRBJ2-3; D is tentatively TRBD1 or TRBD2 (6 bases each). CDR3 length: 14 amino acids. Germline CDR1 is ENHRY and CDR2 is SYGVKD. V was cut by 4 bases and J by 2 bases, with 10 bases left in between. The CDR3 loop is CAISVGGDTDTQYF. CDR3 bases: TGTGCCATCAGTGTCGGGGGCGACACAGATACGCAGTATTTT.

The chain is built from TRBV4-3 and TRBJ2-7; 7 bases line up with TRBD1. This CDR3 contains 18 residues. The ends lost 2 bases at V and 7 bases at J; junction bases unmatched: 20. CDR1 is LGHNA and CDR2 is YSLEER in the germline V gene. The CDR3 nucleotides read TGCGCCAGCAGCCAAAACCTCAACCCAACAGGGGCTAAAGCGGAGCAGTACTTC. It encodes CASSQNLNPTGAKAEQYF.

V and J are TRBV29-1 and TRBJ2-5, with TRBD1 identical over 11 bases. Germline V gene sequence: CDR1 SQVTM, CDR2 ANQGSEA. There are 16 residues in the CDR3. V shed 3 bases and J 4 bases; nucleotides not matched to a gene: 10. The CDR3 spells CSVDLPGTGGGETQYF. CDR3 bases: TGCAGCGTTGATTTACCTGGGACAGGGGGGGGAGAGACCCAGTACTTC.

The gene calls are TRBV7-9 and TRBJ1-1, with D unresolved. Germline-derived CDR1 and CDR2 are SEHNR and FQNEAQ (reference sequence). Between the trimmed V and J ends, which lost 5 bases and 1 base, there was a span of 14 bases. This CDR3 region has 15 residues. Here the CDR3 DNA reads TGTGCCAGCAGCCCAACCCGGGCGGGGAACACTGAAGCTTTCTTT. It codes for CASSPTRAGNTEAFF.

The V and J genes are TRBV7-8 and TRBJ2-3; 8 bases map to TRBD1. This CDR3 comprises 17 residues. The V gene end was trimmed by 4 bases and the J gene end by 2 bases; junction bases not matched to a gene: 11. Germline CDR1 and CDR2: SGHVS and FQNEAQ. The CDR3 sequence is CASSSSLGQGNTDTQYF. CDR3 DNA: TGTGCCAGCAGCTCATCTCTCGGACAGGGAAACACAGATACGCAGTATTTT.

Details on this clone: Additional DNA sequences in this sample encode the identical CDR3. This chain joins TRBV6-5 and TRBJ1-3; D remains ambiguous. From germline, CDR1 is MNHEY and CDR2 SVGAGI. The V gene lost 0 bases and the J gene lost 0 bases, with 3 bases spanning the gap. The CDR3 runs to 14 residues. The CDR3 nucleotides read TGTGCCAGCAGTTACTCAGGCTCTGGAAACACCATATATTTT. It yields the protein CASSYSGSGNTIYF.

J is TRBJ2-5 and V is TRBV25-1, with a weak D call TRBD2 (6 bases). The CDR3 runs 13 residues. Germline values: CDR1 MGHDK, CDR2 SYGVNS. V shed 5 bases and J shed 3 bases, with 10 bases lying between them. The CDR3 DNA is TGTGCCAGCAGTTACGGGAGCGAAGAGACCCAGTACTTC. It yields the protein CASSYGSEETQYF.

A few counts support this clone. The gene calls are TRBV10-3 and TRBJ1-1; 7 bases map to TRBD1. J lost 1 base, V lost 4 bases, and 3 bases had no gene match. CDR1 is ENHRY and CDR2 is SYGVKD in the germline V gene. The CDR3 is 14 residues long. CDR3 DNA: TGTGCCATCAGTGCGGGACAGTCGAACACTGAAGCTTTCTTT. Translated, it gives CAISAGQSNTEAFF.

The chain combines TRBV12-2 with TRBJ2-7; the DNA was not compared with TRBD1, the D call given in the table. TRBV12-2 is a pseudogene locus. The CDR3 is 14 residues long. The CDR3 here is CASRLGQGTYEQYF. CDR3 bases: TGTGCAAGTCGCTTAGGACAGGGGACCTACGAGCAGTACTTC.